The rows below give T cell receptor beta chains drawn from one sample of a study of T cell repertoires in ileal Crohn's disease. Assay: immunoSEQ multiplex PCR; the TCRdb copy retains only in-frame clones and omits some. The sample contains around 15,000 clones, more than 55% of which appear only once. Source material: ileal tissue. Receptor source: an adult with Crohn's disease. Each CDR3 is given without its conserved first and last residue. A clone size is listed for some rows: how often the clone was seen (once, few, many), or a class if it is expanded.

V,size,J,CDR3
TRBV18,NA,TRBJ2-2,ASSRQGANTGELF
TRBV6-1,NA,TRBJ2-7,ASSEAGALGSEQY
TRBV4-1,few,TRBJ2-1,ASSQVPPAGEDEQF
TRBV7-9,few,TRBJ2-3,ASSLYGRDFTDTQY
TRBV18,few,TRBJ1-1,ASSPHSGNTEAF
TRBV5-1,NA,TRBJ2-7,ASSLGPRTEGGEQY
TRBV11-2,NA,TRBJ2-3,ASSPPPSSGRADTQY
TRBV5-4,NA,TRBJ2-1,ASSPGLAGGWNEQF
TRBV28,NA,TRBJ2-1,ASTYEQGAAYNEQF
TRBV5-1,once,TRBJ1-4,ASSLWGRGEKLF
TRBV29-1,NA,TRBJ1-5,SVGQFSNQPQH
TRBV19,few,TRBJ1-1,ASKGGWTF
TRBV5-1,NA,TRBJ2-2,ASSLNSNTGELF
TRBV30,NA,TRBJ2-3,ACPRVGNTDTQY
TRBV4-1,NA,TRBJ1-1,ASSQGSVRNTEAF
TRBV11-3,NA,TRBJ2-5,ASSLFSGRVQETQY
TRBV4-2,NA,TRBJ2-3,ASSQGSGTGGKNTQY
TRBV6-4,NA,TRBJ2-1,ASSEGGLVSNEQF
TRBV6-1,NA,TRBJ1-2,ASSRDRDYGYT
TRBV27,NA,TRBJ1-2,ASSGRRDIYGYT
TRBV4-1,NA,TRBJ2-3,ASSQGPRDTQY
TRBV5-1,NA,TRBJ2-7,ASSFTSGADYEQY